This TCR beta chain was recorded in a study of blood T cell repertoires in COVID-19. Study as a whole: PBMCs, B-cell-depleted T cells, or T cells were the source of the cDNA or gDNA that made up the material.

In the original workflow: Quantification of nucleated cells was approximated via reference gene primer amplification. Some clones are missing from TCRdb's copy, which holds only in-frame ones; the method was immunoSEQ multiplex PCR. The DNA was the basis for D and trimming; V, J and clone size are from that table. The sample has 140,000 to 150,000 clones, roughly four fifths seen once; the top ten hold approximately 16%. Trimming cost V 4 bases and J 6 bases; bases outside gene matches: 8. Germline CDR1 is LNHDA and CDR2 is SQIVND (reference sequence). The CDR3 has 15 residues. The V call is TRBV19, the J call TRBJ2-2, with TRBD2 identical over 7 bases. The sequenced sample was peripheral blood. This TCR came from a human donor with acute or convalescent COVID-19. The donor label of this sample is uncertain. The CDR3 protein is CASSTIWGRAGELFF. In DNA, the CDR3 is TGTGCCAGTAGTACGATATGGGGGAGGGCCGGGGAGCTGTTTTTT.